A selection of T cell receptor beta chains follows, all from one sample in a study of blood T cell dynamics during melanoma immunotherapy. Clones were read by immunoSEQ multiplex PCR, and TCRdb kept only the in-frame ones, dropping some. The sample has 9,000 to 13,000 clones, 70% to 90% seen once. The sample consisted of blood, taken from a patient treated with checkpoint blockade. Every receptor here comes from a human donor with melanoma. Both conserved end residues are part of each CDR3. Each record gives: J gene, CDR3 length, V gene, CDR3 protein.

J: TRBJ2-1; length: 16; V: TRBV4-1; CDR3: CASSQEAGGPLDEQFF
J: TRBJ1-6; length: 16; V: TRBV14; CDR3: CASSQKRGTDNSPLHF
J: TRBJ2-7; length: 13; V: TRBV5-5; CDR3: CASSLSAGYEQYF
J: TRBJ2-3; length: 17; V: TRBV7-2; CDR3: CASSLSRSGGAADTQYF
J: TRBJ1-2; length: 15; V: TRBV4-1; CDR3: CASRPGGVTNYGYTF
J: TRBJ2-3; length: 16; V: TRBV13; CDR3: CASSQIPGQGVDTQYF
J: TRBJ1-2; length: 13; V: TRBV13; CDR3: CASSPRTDYGYTF
J: TRBJ2-4; length: 14; V: TRBV9; CDR3: CASSVGGLSSPQYF
J: TRBJ1-2; length: 15; V: TRBV7-2; CDR3: CASSFTGVGDYGYTF
J: TRBJ1-3; length: 18; V: TRBV5-6; CDR3: CASSLGGTSAPSGNTIYF
J: TRBJ1-5; length: 12; V: TRBV6-1; CDR3: CASMRVGQPQHF
J: TRBJ1-1; length: 11; V: TRBV20-1; CDR3: CSARVNTEAFF
J: TRBJ1-2; length: 14; V: TRBV7-6; CDR3: CASSLGRGNYGYTF
J: TRBJ2-2; length: 16; V: TRBV7-2; CDR3: CASSLFGGSNTGELFF
J: TRBJ1-2; length: 17; V: TRBV25-1; CDR3: CASSPSSGQGAGYGYTF
J: TRBJ2-1; length: 16; V: TRBV9; CDR3: CASSTRGGSSYNEQFF
J: TRBJ1-5; length: 13; V: TRBV6-5; CDR3: CASSLDRNQPQHF
J: TRBJ2-7; length: 13; V: TRBV5-4; CDR3: CASSLGTAAEQYF
J: TRBJ2-7; length: 12; V: TRBV30; CDR3: CAWAYTSYEQYF
J: TRBJ1-1; length: 14; V: TRBV4-3; CDR3: CASSPTGPRTEAFF
J: TRBJ2-2; length: 16; V: TRBV6-1; CDR3: CASSEISGSNTGELFF
J: TRBJ2-7; length: 15; V: TRBV6-5; CDR3: CASTLTGVGYYEQYF
J: TRBJ1-3; length: 15; V: TRBV5-6; CDR3: CASSWTGAHGNTIYF
J: TRBJ2-2; length: 16; V: TRBV7-2; CDR3: CASSLLAGTNTGELFF
J: TRBJ1-1; length: 15; V: TRBV11-2; CDR3: CASSPEASPNTEAFF
J: TRBJ2-2; length: 15; V: TRBV6-5; CDR3: CASNYTGQYTGELFF
J: TRBJ2-1; length: 14; V: TRBV2; CDR3: CASPRGELNNEQFF
J: TRBJ2-5; length: 15; V: TRBV2; CDR3: CATRRLAANQETQYF
J: TRBJ2-2; length: 12; V: TRBV28; CDR3: CASQRYTGELFF
J: TRBJ1-3; length: 14; V: TRBV10-3; CDR3: CATASGVAADTIYF
J: TRBJ2-7; length: 14; V: TRBV5-8; CDR3: CASSSGQTTYEQYF